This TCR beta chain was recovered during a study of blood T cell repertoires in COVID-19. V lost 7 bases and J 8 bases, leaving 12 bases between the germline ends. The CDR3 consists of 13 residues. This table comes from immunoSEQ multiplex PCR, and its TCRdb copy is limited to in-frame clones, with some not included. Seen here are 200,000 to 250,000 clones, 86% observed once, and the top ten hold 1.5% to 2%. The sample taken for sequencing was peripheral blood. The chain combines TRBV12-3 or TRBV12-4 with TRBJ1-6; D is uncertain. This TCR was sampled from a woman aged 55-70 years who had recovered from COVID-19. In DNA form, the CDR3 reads TGTGCCAGCACCCCCTTTAGTGATTCACCCCTCCACTTT. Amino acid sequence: CASTPFSDSPLHF.